This T cell receptor beta chain was recorded in a study of CD8 T cells in Susac syndrome. The CD8+ and CD4+ T cells were negatively isolated, with the TEMRA cells enriched by FACS. The authors reverse transcribed about 0.5 to 1 ug RNA with random hexamers. MiXCR, run by TCRdb on the immunoSEQ multiplex PCR reads, gives a single entry per CDR3 protein. The sample has 160,000 or so distinct CDR3 sequences, 85% to 95% seen once. Germline lookup yields CDR1 SGHTA and CDR2 FQGTGA. This CDR3 contains 17 residues. The trim removed 4 bases at V and 4 bases at J, leaving 12 bases unmatched. This TCR was sampled from a human donor with multiple sclerosis. The sequencing sample was made of CD8+ T cells from PBMCs. The chain recombines TRBV7-3 with TRBJ2-1; TRBD2 matches at 8 bases. As DNA, the CDR3 is TGTGCCAGCAGCTCCCCCTCCGGGACTAGAGGTTACAATGAGCAGTTCTTC. Protein product: CASSSPSGTRGYNEQFF.